This T cell receptor beta chain is from a study of T cells after yellow fever vaccination. This clonotype showed up just a few times. The CDR3 is 14 residues long. Trimming took off 2 bases at V and 7 bases at J, with 14 bases between the two ends. Germline V CDR1 and CDR2: MNHEY, SVGEGT. TCRdb used MiXCR to reprocess the 5' RACE reads, holding one entry per CDR3 protein. The sample shows about 320,000 distinct CDR3 sequences, around 6.8% of them seen only once. This clonotype originated in a man between 18 and 35 years old who received the YFV17D yellow fever vaccine. The chain couples TRBV6-2 or TRBV6-3 to TRBJ1-1; no firm D call. The sequencing here drew on PBMCs, taken around 45 days after the first yellow fever vaccination. Here the CDR3 reads CASSYTDPTLEAFF. DNA for the CDR3: TGTGCCAGCAGTTACACAGACCCTACTCTTGAAGCTTTCTTT.